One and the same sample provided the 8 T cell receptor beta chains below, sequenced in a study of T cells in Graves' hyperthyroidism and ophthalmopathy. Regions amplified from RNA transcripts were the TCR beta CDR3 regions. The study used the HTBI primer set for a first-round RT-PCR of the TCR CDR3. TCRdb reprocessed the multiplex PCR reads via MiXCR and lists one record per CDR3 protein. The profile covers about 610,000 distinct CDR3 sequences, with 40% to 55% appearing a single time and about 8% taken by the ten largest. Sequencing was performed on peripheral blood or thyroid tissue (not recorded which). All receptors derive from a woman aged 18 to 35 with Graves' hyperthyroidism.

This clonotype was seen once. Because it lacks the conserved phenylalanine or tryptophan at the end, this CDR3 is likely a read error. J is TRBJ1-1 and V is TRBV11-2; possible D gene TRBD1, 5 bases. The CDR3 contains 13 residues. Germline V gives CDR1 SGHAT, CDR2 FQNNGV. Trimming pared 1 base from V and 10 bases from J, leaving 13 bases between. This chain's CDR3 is CASSLAGSPGAFS. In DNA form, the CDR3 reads TGTGCCAGCAGCTTAGCAGGGAGTCCTGGAGCTTTCTCT.

The CDR3 spells CASSLAGQVDGYTF. The CDR3 region has the DNA TGTGCCAGCAGCTTGGCCGGGCAAGTCGATGGCTACACCTTC. The V call is TRBV5-6, the J call TRBJ1-2; no firm D call. The ends were cut back, 0 bases at V and 6 bases at J, with 12 bases in the middle. Germline CDR1 SGHDT, CDR2 YYEEEE. This CDR3 spans 14 amino acids.

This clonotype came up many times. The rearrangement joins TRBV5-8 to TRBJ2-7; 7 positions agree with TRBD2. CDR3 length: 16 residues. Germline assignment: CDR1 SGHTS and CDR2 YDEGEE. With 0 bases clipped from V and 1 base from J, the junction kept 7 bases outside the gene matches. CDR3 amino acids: CASSLGGGSRSYEQYF. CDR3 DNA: TGTGCCAGCAGCTTGGGAGGCGGGAGTAGGTCCTACGAGCAGTACTTC.

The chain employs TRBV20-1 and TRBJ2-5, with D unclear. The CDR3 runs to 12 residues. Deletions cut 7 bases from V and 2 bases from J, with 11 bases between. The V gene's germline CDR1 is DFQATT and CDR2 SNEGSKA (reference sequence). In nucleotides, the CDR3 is TGCAGTGAGTCGAAAGTGCAAGAGACCCAGTACTTC. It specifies CSESKVQETQYF.

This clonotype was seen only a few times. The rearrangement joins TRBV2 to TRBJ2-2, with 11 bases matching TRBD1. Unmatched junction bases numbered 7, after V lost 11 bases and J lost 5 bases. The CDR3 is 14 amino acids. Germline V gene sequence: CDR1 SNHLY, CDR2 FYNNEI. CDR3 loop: CAGGTGGRTGELFF. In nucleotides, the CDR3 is TGTGCCGGGGGGACAGGGGGAAGGACCGGGGAGCTGTTTTTT.

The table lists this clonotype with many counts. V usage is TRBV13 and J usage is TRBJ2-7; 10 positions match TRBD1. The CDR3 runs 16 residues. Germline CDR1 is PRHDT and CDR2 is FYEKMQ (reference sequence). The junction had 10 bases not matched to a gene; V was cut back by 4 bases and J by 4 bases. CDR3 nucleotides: TGTGCCAGCAGCTCCGAGGACAGGGGGTCAACTTACGAGCAGTACTTC. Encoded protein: CASSSEDRGSTYEQYF.

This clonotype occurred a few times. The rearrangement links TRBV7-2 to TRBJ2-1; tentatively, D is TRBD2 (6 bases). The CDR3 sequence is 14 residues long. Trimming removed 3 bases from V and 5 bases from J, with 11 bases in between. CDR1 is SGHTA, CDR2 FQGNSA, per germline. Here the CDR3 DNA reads TGTGCCAGCAGCTTCCCGGGAGCCAACAATGAGCAGTTCTTC. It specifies CASSFPGANNEQFF.

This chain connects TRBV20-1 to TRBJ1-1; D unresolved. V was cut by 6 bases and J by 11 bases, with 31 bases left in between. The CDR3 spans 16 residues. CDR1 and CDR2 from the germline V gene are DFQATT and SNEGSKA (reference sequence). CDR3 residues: CSAMTSGNKGLFGAFF. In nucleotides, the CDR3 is TGCAGTGCGATGACTAGCGGGAACAAAGGCCTTTTCGGCGCTTTCTTT.